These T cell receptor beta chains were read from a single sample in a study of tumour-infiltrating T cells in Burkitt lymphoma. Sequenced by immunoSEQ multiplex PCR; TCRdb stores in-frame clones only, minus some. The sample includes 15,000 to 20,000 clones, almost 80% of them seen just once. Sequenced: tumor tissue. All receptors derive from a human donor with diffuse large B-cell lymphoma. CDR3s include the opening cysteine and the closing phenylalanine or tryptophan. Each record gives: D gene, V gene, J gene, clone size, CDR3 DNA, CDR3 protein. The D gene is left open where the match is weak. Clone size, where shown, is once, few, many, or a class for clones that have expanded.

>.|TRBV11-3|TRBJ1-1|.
TGTGCCAGCAGCTTGGCGGCGAACACTGAAGCTTTCTTT
CASSLAANTEAFF
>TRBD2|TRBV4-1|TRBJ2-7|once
TGCGCCAGCAGCCAAGCGACTAGCGCCTACGAGCAGTACTTC
CASSQATSAYEQYF
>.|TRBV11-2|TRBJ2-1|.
TGTGCCAGCAGCTTAAACCCAGAGCAGTTCTTC
CASSLNPEQFF
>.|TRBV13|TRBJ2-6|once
TGTGCCAGCAGCTTAAGCAGCGAACAACCTGGGGCCAACGTCCTGACTTTC
CASSLSSEQPGANVLTF
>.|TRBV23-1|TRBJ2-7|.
TGCGCCAGCAGTCAGCCCGGGACTGTTACCTACGAGCAGTACTTC
CASSQPGTVTYEQYF
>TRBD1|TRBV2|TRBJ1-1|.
TGTGCCAGCAGAAAAACCGGGACAGGCCTGAACACTGAAGCTTTCTTT
CASRKTGTGLNTEAFF
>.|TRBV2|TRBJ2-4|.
TGTGCCAGCAGGCCAGCCACCAAAAACATTCAGTACTTC
CASRPATKNIQYF
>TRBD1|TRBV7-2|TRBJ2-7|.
TGTGCCAGCAGCCCAAAGGACAGGGTCTACGAGCAGTACTTC
CASSPKDRVYEQYF
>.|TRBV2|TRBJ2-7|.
TGTGCCAGCAGTTACAGGGATGCGGGGGAGCAGTACTTC
CASSYRDAGEQYF
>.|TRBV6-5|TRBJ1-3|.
TGTGCCAGCAGTAACAGTAGGGCGGAAGGAAACACCATATATTTT
CASSNSRAEGNTIYF
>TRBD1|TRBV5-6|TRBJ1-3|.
TGTGCCAGCAGTCCAGGGGGCTCTGGAAACACCATATATTTT
CASSPGGSGNTIYF
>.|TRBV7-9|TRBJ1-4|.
TGTGCCAGCAGCTATGGGCAGCATAATGAAAAACTGTTTTTT
CASSYGQHNEKLFF
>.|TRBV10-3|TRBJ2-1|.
TGTGCCATCAGTGAGTCGGGCGGCCCCCCCTACAATGAGCAGTTCTTC
CAISESGGPPYNEQFF
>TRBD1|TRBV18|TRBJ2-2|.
TGTGCCAGCTCACCGGACATCTCGGGACAGGGAACCGGGGAGCTGTTTTTT
CASSPDISGQGTGELFF
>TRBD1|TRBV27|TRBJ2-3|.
TGTGCCAGCAGTGCGACAGGGGGTGGTACGCAGTATTTT
CASSATGGGTQYF
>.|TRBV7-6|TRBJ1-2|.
TGTGCCAGCAGTCCCCTCTATGCAGGGCCCTCAGACTATGGCTACACCTTC
CASSPLYAGPSDYGYTF
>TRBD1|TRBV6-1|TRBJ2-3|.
TGTGCCAGCAGTGGCAAGACAGGGCAGACCCTCACAGATACGCAGTATTTT
CASSGKTGQTLTDTQYF
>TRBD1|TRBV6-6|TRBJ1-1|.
TGTGCCAGCAGTCCAGGGGGCATGGACACTGAAGCTTTCTTT
CASSPGGMDTEAFF
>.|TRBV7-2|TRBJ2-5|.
TGTGCCAGCAGCCCCTTTGGGGCGCTGGGGGAGACCCAGTACTTC
CASSPFGALGETQYF
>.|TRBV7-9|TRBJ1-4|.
TGTGCCAGCAGCTTAGGGGCAGGCGTTAATGAAAAACTGTTTTTT
CASSLGAGVNEKLFF
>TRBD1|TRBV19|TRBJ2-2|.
TGTGCCAGTAGTCGAGGACAGGGATTTGTGGAGCTGTTTTTT
CASSRGQGFVELFF
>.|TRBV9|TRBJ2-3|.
TGTGCCAGCAGCCAGGACGGATTGAGCACAGATACGCAGTATTTT
CASSQDGLSTDTQYF
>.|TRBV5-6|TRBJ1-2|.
TGTGCCAGCAGCCCCGGGGGGGACGACTATGGCTACACCTTC
CASSPGGDDYGYTF
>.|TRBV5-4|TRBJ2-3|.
TGTGCCAGCAGCCGTCCTGGGAGCACAGATACGCAGTATTTT
CASSRPGSTDTQYF
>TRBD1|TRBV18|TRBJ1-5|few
TGTGCCAGCTCGCTAGACAGGGGTGGCCAGCCCCAGCATTTT
CASSLDRGGQPQHF
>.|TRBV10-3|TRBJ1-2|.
TGTGCCATCAGTGAAACGGACACCGCTGGCGATGGCTACACCTTC
CAISETDTAGDGYTF
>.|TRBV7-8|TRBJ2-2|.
TGTGCCAGCAGCTTATTTGTTTCGGCTAGCAAGAACACCGGGGAGCTGTTTTTT
CASSLFVSASKNTGELFF
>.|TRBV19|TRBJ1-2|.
TGTGCCAGTAGTATAATTGGGGCCCTATGGGGCTACACCTTC
CASSIIGALWGYTF
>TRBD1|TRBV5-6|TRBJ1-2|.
TGTGCCAGCAGCAACCCGGAAGGGGGCTTGTACACCTTC
CASSNPEGGLYTF